These 3 T cell receptor beta chains were all obtained from the same sample, sequenced in a study of cytomegalovirus exposure and HLA in healthy donors. Researchers ran the PCR with 60 Vbeta and 13 Jbeta primers. Only in-frame clones appear in the TCRdb table, and some are missing; sequencing was by immunoSEQ multiplex PCR. The table has about 140,000 clones, roughly 10% seen once; the top ten hold 1.8%. Sequenced material: PBMCs. All receptors derive from a man aged 45 to 65 in good health and CMV-seronegative.

The chain recombines TRBV5-1 with TRBJ2-7; maybe TRBD2 (6 bases). This CDR3 is 15 amino acids long. Between the trimmed V and J ends, which lost 0 bases and 1 base, there was a span of 11 bases. Germline V CDR1 and CDR2: SGHRS, YFSETQ. CDR3 region: CASSLVGGGSYEQYF. The CDR3 nucleotides are TGCGCCAGCAGCTTGGTGGGGGGAGGATCCTACGAGCAGTACTTC.

This clone occurred many times. The rearrangement joins TRBV14 to TRBJ2-7; TRBD1 agrees at 7 bases. CDR1 and CDR2 from the germline V gene are SGHDN and FVKESK. V shed 5 bases and J 2 bases; nucleotides not matched to a gene: 9. This CDR3 is 15 amino acids long. The CDR3 nucleotides read TGTGCCAGCAGCTTATTACAGGGGACAACCTACGAGCAGTACTTC. It yields the protein CASSLLQGTTYEQYF. The full variable domain, rest sourced from reference TRBV14 and TRBJ2-7, is EAGVTQFPSHSVIEKGQTVTLRCDPISGHDNLYWYRRVMGKEIKFLLHFVKESKQDESGMPNNRFLAERTGGTYSTLKVQPAELEDSGVYFCASSLLQGTTYEQYFGPGTRLTVT.

V gene TRBV11-1 combines with J gene TRBJ2-7, with 7 bases that match TRBD2. The length of the CDR3 is 14 residues. Looked up from germline, CDR1 is SGHAT and CDR2 is FQDESV (reference sequence). With V trimmed by 5 bases and J by 5 bases, 9 bases remained unmatched. CDR3 in amino acids: CASSQLRGLHEQYF. CDR3 DNA: TGTGCCAGCAGCCAATTAAGGGGACTACACGAGCAGTACTTC.